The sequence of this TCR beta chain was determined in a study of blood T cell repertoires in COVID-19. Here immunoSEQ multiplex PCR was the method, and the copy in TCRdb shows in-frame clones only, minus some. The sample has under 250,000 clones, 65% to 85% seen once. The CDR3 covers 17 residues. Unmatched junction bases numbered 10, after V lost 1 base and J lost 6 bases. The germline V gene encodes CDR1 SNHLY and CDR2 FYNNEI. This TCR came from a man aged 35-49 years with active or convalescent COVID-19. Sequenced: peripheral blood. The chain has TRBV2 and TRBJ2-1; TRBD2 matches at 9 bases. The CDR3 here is CASSEVGPSGTRNEQFF. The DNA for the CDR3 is TGTGCCAGCAGTGAAGTTGGTCCTAGCGGGACTCGCAATGAGCAGTTCTTC.